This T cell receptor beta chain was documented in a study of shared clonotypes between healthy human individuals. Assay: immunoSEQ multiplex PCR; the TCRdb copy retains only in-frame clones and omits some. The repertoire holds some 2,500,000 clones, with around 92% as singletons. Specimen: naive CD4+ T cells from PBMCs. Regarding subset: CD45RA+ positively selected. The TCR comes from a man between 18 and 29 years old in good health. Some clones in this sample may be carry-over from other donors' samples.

The DNA for the CDR3 is TGTGCCAGCAGCGAGGGGCTAGCGGGGCAACAAGAGACCCAGTACTTC. Its protein is CASSEGLAGQQETQYF. The chain couples TRBV9 to TRBJ2-5; 9 nucleotides align to TRBD2. Germline CDR1 is SGDLS and CDR2 is YYNGEE. The CDR3 extends over 16 amino acids. V lost 3 bases and J lost 2; bases outside the gene matches: 8.